These 19 T cell receptor beta chains were sequenced from one sample in a study of T cells after yellow fever vaccination (dated by TCRdb to about 2019). The treatment or condition tag for this specimen amounts to: live attenuated yellow fever vaccine strain. The library was generated by 5' RACE. Instrument used: Illumina NovaSeq 6000. TCRdb itself trimmed the public reads at Q25 with fastp, ran MiXCR and retained productive beta chains. Rows are unified per CDR3 protein, each entry keeping the most common DNA and genes. Counted in this sample were approximately 26,000 distinct CDR3 sequences; approximately 4.9% of them appeared once. The ten largest clones take up around 35% of the sample. The specimen was PBMCs, either bulk or a sorted T-cell subset (CD4+, CD8+, memory, or dextramer-sorted; not recorded which), collected on the day of the yellow fever booster vaccination. Receptor source: a man aged 18 to 30 who received the YFV17D yellow fever vaccine.

This clonotype was observed many times. The J gene is TRBJ1-1, the V gene TRBV10-3; unclear D gene. CDR3 length: 13 amino acids. From germline, CDR1 is ENHRY and CDR2 SYGVKD. The V and J ends lost 6 bases and 10 bases respectively, with 18 bases between them. The CDR3 bases are TGTGCCATCAGCGAGGGTTCTCTGTCCCCAGCTTTCTTT. Encoded protein: CAISEGSLSPAFF.

This clonotype was recorded a few times. The rearrangement joins TRBV14 to TRBJ2-1, with a weak D call TRBD2 (6 bases). V dropped 0 bases and J dropped 4 bases, with 13 bases sitting between them. The CDR3 contains 16 residues. Germline CDR1 is SGHDN and CDR2 is FVKESK. In DNA form, the CDR3 reads TGTGCCAGCAGCCAAGATCTGCTCGCGGGGTACAATGAGCAGTTCTTC. Protein sequence: CASSQDLLAGYNEQFF.

The gene calls are TRBV6-5 and TRBJ2-7; 8 positions agree with TRBD1. With 6 bases clipped from V and 4 bases from J, the junction kept 11 bases outside the gene matches. This CDR3 comprises 15 residues. CDR1 MNHEY and CDR2 SVGAGI come from the germline V gene. This CDR3 is CASSPYGQGGYEQYF. The CDR3 DNA sequence: TGTGCCAGCAGCCCCTACGGACAGGGAGGTTACGAGCAGTACTTC.

This clonotype appeared many times. The rearrangement joins TRBV29-1 to TRBJ1-2; 8 nucleotides agree with TRBD1. The J segment lost 1 base and the V segment lost 5 bases, leaving 9 bases of the junction unmatched. Looked up from germline, CDR1 is SQVTM and CDR2 is ANQGSEA. CDR3 length: 15 amino acids. The CDR3 DNA reads as TGCAGCGTTTCGGCAGGGGGCCCACTTAACTATGGCTACACCTTC. Its translation: CSVSAGGPLNYGYTF.

This clonotype was picked up many times. This chain connects TRBV15 to TRBJ1-3; 7 bases map to TRBD1. CDR3 length: 15 residues. The V gene's germline CDR1 is LNHNV and CDR2 YYDKDF (reference sequence). V shed 11 bases and J 2 bases; nucleotides not matched to a gene: 12. In nucleotides, the CDR3 is TGTGCCTCCTCCACCGACAGGGTAACTGGAAACACCATATATTTT. Translated: CASSTDRVTGNTIYF.

Only a few counts were recorded for this clonotype. The chain recombines TRBV7-2 with TRBJ2-7, with D unresolved. The CDR3 sequence is 13 residues long. V was trimmed by 3 bases and J by 1 base, leaving 7 bases between them. Germline lookup yields CDR1 SGHTA and CDR2 FQGNSA. CDR3 DNA sequence: TGTGCCAGCAGCTTGGTGGAGTCCTACGAGCAGTACTTC. It yields the protein CASSLVESYEQYF. Full variable domain (outside the CDR3, taken from reference TRBV7-2 and TRBJ2-7): GAGVSQSPSNKVTEKGKDVELRCDPISGHTALYWYRQSLGQGLEFLIYFQGNSAPDKSGLPSDRFSAERTGGSVSTLTIQRTQQEDSAVYLCASSLVESYEQYFGPGTRLTVT.

This clonotype was observed a handful of times. The chain combines TRBV5-4 with TRBJ2-1; D perhaps matches TRBD2 (7 bases). Germline CDR1 and CDR2: SGHNT and YYREEE (reference sequence). CDR3 size: 15 residues. V was cut by 1 base and J by 3 bases, with 11 bases left in between. CDR3 nucleotide sequence: TGTGCCAGCAGCTTGAGGGGGGGCCTCTACAATGAGCAGTTCTTC. Its translation is CASSLRGGLYNEQFF.

This clonotype was seen repeatedly, ten times or more. The V call is TRBV29-1, the J call TRBJ1-4; D is unresolved. The CDR3 has 12 residues. The germline V gene encodes CDR1 SQVTM and CDR2 ANQGSEA. Trimming took off 3 bases at V and 4 bases at J, with 6 bases between the two ends. CDR3 amino acids: CSVEADNEKLFF. The CDR3 DNA reads TGCAGCGTTGAGGCGGATAATGAAAAACTGTTTTTT.

This clonotype was detected ten times or more. The V and J genes are TRBV10-3 and TRBJ1-2; TRBD1 agrees at 7 bases. Germline V gene lookup returns CDR1 ENHRY and CDR2 SYGVKD. Trimming cost V 10 bases and J 0 bases; bases outside gene matches: 8. CDR3 length: 14 residues. CDR3 sequence reads: CATLRQGANYGYTF. The CDR3 bases are TGTGCCACCCTCAGACAGGGCGCTAACTATGGCTACACCTTC.

This clonotype was recorded many times. This chain uses TRBV5-6 with TRBJ2-3, with D tentatively TRBD1 (6 bases). CDR1 SGHDT and CDR2 YYEEEE come from the germline V gene. The CDR3 is made up of 16 amino acids. V lost 6 bases and J 2 bases, leaving 19 bases between the germline ends. For the CDR3, the DNA is TGTGCCAGCACCCTCCCAGGGGCCCTTTCCACAGATACGCAGTATTTT. Residues: CASTLPGALSTDTQYF.

This clonotype occurred many times. This rearrangement joins TRBV10-3 to TRBJ2-2, with TRBD1 as a possible D gene (6 bases). This CDR3 contains 14 residues. Looked up from germline, CDR1 is ENHRY and CDR2 is SYGVKD. The V end lost 10 bases, the J end lost 2 bases, and 14 bases lay between the germline ends. CDR3 sequence reads: CASTGTPNTGELFF. The CDR3 nucleotides are TGTGCCAGTACCGGGACACCTAACACCGGGGAGCTGTTTTTT.

A few counts support this clonotype. The rearrangement joins TRBV5-1 to TRBJ2-1, with a tentative D call TRBD1 (6 bases). This CDR3 spans 17 amino acids. The germline CDR1 and CDR2 sequences are SGHRS and YFSETQ. With 0 bases removed from V and 3 bases from J, the gap between germline ends came to 16 bases. This CDR3 is CASSLVQGRLLYNEQFF. The CDR3 DNA reads as TGCGCCAGCAGCTTGGTGCAGGGGCGACTTCTCTACAATGAGCAGTTCTTC.

At least ten counts were recorded for this clonotype. This chain joins TRBV4-3 and TRBJ1-2; D gene ambiguous. CDR3 length equals 13 residues. Per germline, CDR1 LGHNA and CDR2 YSLEER. Trimming stripped 6 bases from V and 1 base from J, with 9 bases between. The CDR3 region is CASSSLLNYGYTF. CDR3 bases: TGCGCCAGCAGTAGTCTTCTTAACTATGGCTACACCTTC.

This clonotype was counted ten times or more. The rearrangement uses TRBV9 and TRBJ2-4; 9 nucleotides match TRBD2. CDR3 length equals 15 residues. The V segment lost 4 bases and the J segment 7 bases; nucleotides outside the gene matches: 9. Germline V gene lookup returns CDR1 SGDLS and CDR2 YYNGEE. CDR3 protein: CASSSGGGALNIQYF. The CDR3 DNA follows: TGTGCCAGCAGCTCAGGCGGGGGGGCCTTGAACATTCAGTACTTC.

This rearrangement joins TRBV6-2 or TRBV6-3 to TRBJ2-5, with D perhaps assigned TRBD1 or TRBD2 (5 bases each). CDR1 and CDR2 from the germline V gene are MNHEY and SVGEGT. CDR3 length: 15 amino acids. The V gene lost 6 bases and the J gene lost 5 bases, with 19 bases spanning the gap. The CDR3 spells CASSKRDFWGETQYF. DNA for the CDR3: TGTGCCAGCAGCAAGAGGGATTTCTGGGGGGAGACCCAGTACTTC.

The chain is built from TRBV3-1 and TRBJ1-3, with TRBD1 as a possible D gene (6 bases). CDR3 length: 14 residues. Germline CDR1 LGHDT, CDR2 YNNKEL (reference sequence). The V and J ends lost 3 bases and 3 bases respectively, with 9 bases between them. This CDR3 reads CASSQWTDGNTIYF. CDR3 nucleotides: TGTGCCAGCAGCCAGTGGACAGATGGAAACACCATATATTTT.

This clonotype was counted at least ten times. Here the CDR3 reads CASSNGTGYSQPQHF. CDR3 nucleotides: TGTGCCAGCAGCAATGGGACAGGGTACAGTCAGCCCCAGCATTTT. This chain links TRBV5-5 with TRBJ1-5; 9 bases map to TRBD1. The junction had 8 bases not matched to a gene; V was cut back by 4 bases and J by 6 bases. CDR3 length: 15 residues. In germline, CDR1 is SGHKS, CDR2 YYEKEE (reference sequence). Combining the CDR3 with reference TRBV5-5 and TRBJ1-5 gives the whole variable domain DAGVTQSPTHLIKTRGQQVTLRCSPISGHKSVSWYQQVLGQGPQFIFQYYEKEERGRGNFPDRFSARQFPNYSSELNVNALLLGDSALYLCASSNGTGYSQPQHFGDGTRLSIL.

Many counts were recorded for this clonotype. The chain couples TRBV9 to TRBJ1-6; D might be TRBD1 (6 bases). The V end lost 7 bases, the J end lost 10 bases, and 12 bases lay between the germline ends. Looked up from germline, CDR1 is SGDLS and CDR2 is YYNGEE. This CDR3 spans 12 amino acids. The CDR3 nucleotides read TGTGCCAGCTTCATAAGGGGGTCACCCCTCCACTTT. As protein: CASFIRGSPLHF. The variable domain in full, completed from reference TRBV9 and TRBJ1-6, reads DSGVTQTPKHLITATGQRVTLRCSPRSGDLSVYWYQQSLDQGLQFLIQYYNGEERAKGNILERFSAQQFPDLHSELNLSSLELGDSALYFCASFIRGSPLHFGNGTRLTVT.

This clonotype was detected ten times or more. V usage is TRBV10-3 and J usage is TRBJ2-3; 7 bases map to TRBD1. The CDR3 consists of 16 residues. The V gene's germline CDR1 is ENHRY and CDR2 SYGVKD. Losses at the gene ends were 8 bases for V and 0 bases for J; bases not matched to a gene: 11. In DNA form, the CDR3 reads TGTGCCATCGGACGTACCACAGGGGCCAGCACAGATACGCAGTATTTT. The encoded protein is CAIGRTTGASTDTQYF.